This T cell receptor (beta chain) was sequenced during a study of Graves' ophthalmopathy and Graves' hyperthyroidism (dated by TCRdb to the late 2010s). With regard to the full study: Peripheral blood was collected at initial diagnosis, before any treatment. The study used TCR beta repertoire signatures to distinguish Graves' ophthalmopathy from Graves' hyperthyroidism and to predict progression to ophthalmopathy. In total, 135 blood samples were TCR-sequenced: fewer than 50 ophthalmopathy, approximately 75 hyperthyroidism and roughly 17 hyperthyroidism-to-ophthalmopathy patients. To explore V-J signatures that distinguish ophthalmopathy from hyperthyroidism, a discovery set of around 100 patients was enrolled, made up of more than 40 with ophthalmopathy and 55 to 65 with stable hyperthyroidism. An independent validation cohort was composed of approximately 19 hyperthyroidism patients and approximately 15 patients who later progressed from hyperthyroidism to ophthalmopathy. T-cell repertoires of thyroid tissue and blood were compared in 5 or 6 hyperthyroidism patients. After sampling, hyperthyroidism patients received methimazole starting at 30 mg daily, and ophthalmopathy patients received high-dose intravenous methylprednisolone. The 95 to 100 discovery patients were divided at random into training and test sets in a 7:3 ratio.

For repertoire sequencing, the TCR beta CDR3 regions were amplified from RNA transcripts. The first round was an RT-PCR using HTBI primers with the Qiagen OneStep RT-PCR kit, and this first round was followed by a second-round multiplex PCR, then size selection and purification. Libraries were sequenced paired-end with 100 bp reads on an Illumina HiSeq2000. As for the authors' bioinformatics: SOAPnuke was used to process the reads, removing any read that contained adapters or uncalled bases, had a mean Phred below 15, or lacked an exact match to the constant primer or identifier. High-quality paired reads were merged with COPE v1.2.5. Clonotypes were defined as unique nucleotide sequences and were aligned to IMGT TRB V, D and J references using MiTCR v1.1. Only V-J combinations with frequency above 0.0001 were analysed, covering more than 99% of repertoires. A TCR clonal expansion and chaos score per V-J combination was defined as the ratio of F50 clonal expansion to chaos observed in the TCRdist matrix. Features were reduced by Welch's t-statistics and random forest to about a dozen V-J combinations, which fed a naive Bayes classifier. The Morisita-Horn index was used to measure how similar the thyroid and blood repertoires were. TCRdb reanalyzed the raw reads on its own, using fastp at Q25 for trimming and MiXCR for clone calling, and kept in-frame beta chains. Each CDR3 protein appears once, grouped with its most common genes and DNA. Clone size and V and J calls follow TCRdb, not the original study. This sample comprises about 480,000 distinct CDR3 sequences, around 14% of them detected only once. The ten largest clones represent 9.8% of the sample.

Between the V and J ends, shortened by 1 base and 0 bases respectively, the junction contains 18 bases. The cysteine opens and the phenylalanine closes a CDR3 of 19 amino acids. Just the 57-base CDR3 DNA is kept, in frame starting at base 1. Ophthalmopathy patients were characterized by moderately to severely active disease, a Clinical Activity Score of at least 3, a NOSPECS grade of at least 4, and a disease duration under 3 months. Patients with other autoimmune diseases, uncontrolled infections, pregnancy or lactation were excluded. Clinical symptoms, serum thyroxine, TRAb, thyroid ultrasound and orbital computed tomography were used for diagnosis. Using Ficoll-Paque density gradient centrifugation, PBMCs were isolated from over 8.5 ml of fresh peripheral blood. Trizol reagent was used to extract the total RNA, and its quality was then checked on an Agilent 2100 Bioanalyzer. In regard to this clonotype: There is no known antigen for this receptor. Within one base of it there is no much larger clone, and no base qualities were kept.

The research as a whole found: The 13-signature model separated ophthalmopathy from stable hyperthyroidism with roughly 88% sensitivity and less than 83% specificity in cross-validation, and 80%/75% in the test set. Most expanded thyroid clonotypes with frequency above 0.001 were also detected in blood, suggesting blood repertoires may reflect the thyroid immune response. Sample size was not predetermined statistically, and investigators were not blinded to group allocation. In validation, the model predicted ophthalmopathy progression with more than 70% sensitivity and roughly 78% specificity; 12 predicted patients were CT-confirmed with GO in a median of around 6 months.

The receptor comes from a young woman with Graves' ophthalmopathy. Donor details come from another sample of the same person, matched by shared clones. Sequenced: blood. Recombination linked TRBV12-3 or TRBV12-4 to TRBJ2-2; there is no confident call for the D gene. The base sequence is TGTGCCAGCAGTTTAGATGCCCCTGGGTGGCTTTCGAACACCGGGGAGCTGTTTTTT. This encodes CASSLDAPGWLSNTGELFF.